Listed below are T cell receptor beta chains from one sample, sequenced in a study of OX40 agonist ivuxolimab in advanced cancers. Produced via immunoSEQ multiplex PCR; TCRdb's table is partial and in-frame only. Among some 31,000 clones listed, about 90% were seen once. The sample in question was CD4+ or CD8+ T cells sorted from blood, obtained in a trial of the OX40 agonist ivuxolimab. These receptors all stem from an adult with an advanced solid tumor such as melanoma, head and neck, liver or kidney cancer. Both conserved end residues are part of each CDR3. D genes are given only for firm matches. Expanded clones get a size class; other rows say once, few or many, or leave the size out.

CDR3 DNA,CDR3 protein,V gene,J gene,clone size,D gene
TGTGCCAGCAGCCTCACTAATGAGCAGTTCTTC,CASSLTNEQFF,TRBV5-4,TRBJ2-1,few,.
TGTGCCAGCAGTGACCCAGCAGCACATGAAAAACTGTTTTTT,CASSDPAAHEKLFF,TRBV25-1,TRBJ1-4,.,.
TGTGCCAGCAGTCCGGACAGGACAAACACTGAAGCTTTCTTT,CASSPDRTNTEAFF,TRBV5-4,TRBJ1-1,.,TRBD1
TGTGCCAGCAGCTTGGGAGGGGGGACTAGCTCCTACGAGCAGTACTTC,CASSLGGGTSSYEQYF,TRBV5-6,TRBJ2-7,.,TRBD2
TGTGCCAGCAGCTGGGTAGGGGGCAATTACGAGCAGTACTTC,CASSWVGGNYEQYF,TRBV5-5,TRBJ2-7,once,TRBD1
TGCGCCAGCAGCTTAACAGTGTCGACCGGGGAGCTGTTTTTT,CASSLTVSTGELFF,TRBV5-1,TRBJ2-2,.,.
TGTGCCAGCAGTGGGACAGGCTATAATTCACCCCTCCACTTT,CASSGTGYNSPLHF,TRBV2,TRBJ1-6,.,TRBD1
TGTGCCAGCAGCTTGGGAGGGGGCGAGACTGAAGCTTTCTTT,CASSLGGGETEAFF,TRBV5-5,TRBJ1-1,.,TRBD1
TGCGCCAGCAGCTTGGTAACCTTACAGGGTTTCCGGGGAGCTGTTTTT,CASSLVTLQGFRGAVF,TRBV5-1,TRBJ2-2,.,.
TGTGCCAGCAGCCAAGAATCCCCCCGGAATGAGCAGTTCTTC,CASSQESPRNEQFF,TRBV4-2,TRBJ2-1,.,.
TGTGCCACCAGCAGAGTGCCTGAAGAGACCCAGTACTTC,CATSRVPEETQYF,TRBV15,TRBJ2-5,.,.
TGTGCCAGCAGCTTAGCCAGGACAGGGGGCACAGATACGCAGTATTTT,CASSLARTGGTDTQYF,TRBV7-2,TRBJ2-3,.,TRBD1
TGTGCCAGCAGGGTGGGACTAACCGCACGGGAGCAGTACTTC,CASRVGLTAREQYF,TRBV27,TRBJ2-7,.,TRBD2
TGCGCCAGCAGCCCGGGACAGGGGGCCCAGCCCCAGCATTTT,CASSPGQGAQPQHF,TRBV5-1,TRBJ1-5,.,TRBD1
TGTGCCAGCAGCCCCGGTAGTCGCGGTCTCTACAATGAGCAGTTCTTC,CASSPGSRGLYNEQFF,TRBV7-2,TRBJ2-1,.,.
TGTGCCATCAGTACCTCGGGACTAGACCAAGAGACCCAGTACTTC,CAISTSGLDQETQYF,TRBV10-3,TRBJ2-5,.,TRBD2
TGCGCCAGCAGCTATCAAGGGGAGGACGCTTTCTTT,CASSYQGEDAFF,TRBV5-1,TRBJ1-1,.,.
TGTGCCAGCAGCCGTGGACTAGCGGTTAACTCCTACGAGCAGTACTTC,CASSRGLAVNSYEQYF,TRBV28,TRBJ2-7,.,TRBD2
TGTGCCAGCAGCCCCTCCGGGACAGGGGGGAATTCACCCCTCCACTTT,CASSPSGTGGNSPLHF,TRBV27,TRBJ1-6,once,TRBD1
TGTGCCAGCAGCCGAACGCCCACCAGGTCACCCTACGAGCAGTACTTC,CASSRTPTRSPYEQYF,TRBV7-2,TRBJ2-7,.,.
TGCGCCAGCAGCTCTACTAGCGGCCAAGAGACCCAGTACTTC,CASSSTSGQETQYF,TRBV5-1,TRBJ2-5,.,TRBD2
TGCGCCAGCAGCCAAGCCCCGTCGATGGGGACCCAGTACTTC,CASSQAPSMGTQYF,TRBV4-1,TRBJ2-5,.,.
TGTGCCACCAGCAGTGGACTAGCGGGAGGCCCCTACGAGCAGTACTTC,CATSSGLAGGPYEQYF,TRBV15,TRBJ2-7,.,TRBD2
TGTGCCAGCAGCCAAGGACAGGGTTGGGAACAGCCCCAGCATTTT,CASSQGQGWEQPQHF,TRBV4-2,TRBJ1-5,.,TRBD1
TGCGCCAGCAGCTTTAGCGGGGGCTCCTACGAGCAGTACTTC,CASSFSGGSYEQYF,TRBV5-1,TRBJ2-7,.,TRBD2
TGTGCCAGCAGCCCCGACAGGGACAATCAGCCCCAGCATTTT,CASSPDRDNQPQHF,TRBV7-9,TRBJ1-5,.,TRBD1
TGTGCCAGCAGTTACACCGACTATAAGCAGTTCTTC,CASSYTDYKQFF,TRBV6-6,TRBJ2-1,.,.
TGTGCCACCTGGAACCCGGAAGGAGAAAAACTGTTTTTT,CATWNPEGEKLFF,TRBV28,TRBJ1-4,once,.
TGTGCCAGCAGCCTAGTGGGAGGGGTCACAGATACGCAGTATTTT,CASSLVGGVTDTQYF,TRBV7-6,TRBJ2-3,.,TRBD2
TGTGCCAGCAGTATAGCGGGAAGCGGGGAGACCCAGTACTTC,CASSIAGSGETQYF,TRBV6-6,TRBJ2-5,once,TRBD2
TGTGCCAGCAGCCGGGGACAGGGGGCATTAGGGGCCTACACCTTC,CASSRGQGALGAYTF,TRBV4-2,TRBJ1-2,once,TRBD1
TGCGCCAGCAGCTTGGCCGGGGATCGTGAAAAACTGTTTTTT,CASSLAGDREKLFF,TRBV5-1,TRBJ1-4,once,.
TGCGCCAGCAGTGACCTCGGTGAAAAACTGTTTTTT,CASSDLGEKLFF,TRBV10-1,TRBJ1-4,.,.
TGTGCCAGTAGGATCGGGCCTCAGCCCCAGCATTTT,CASRIGPQPQHF,TRBV19,TRBJ1-5,.,.
TGCACCAGGGGAGGACGGACAATGAACACTGAAGCTTTCTTT,CTRGGRTMNTEAFF,TRBV1,TRBJ1-1,few,.
TGTGCCAGCAGCCAACTAGCGGGTAGTGTCATCGGATACAATGAGCAGTTCTTC,CASSQLAGSVIGYNEQFF,TRBV5-6,TRBJ2-1,.,TRBD2
TGTGCCAGCAGCCAAGACACAGGCCGGGGTCAGCCCCAGCATTTT,CASSQDTGRGQPQHF,TRBV4-2,TRBJ1-5,.,.
TGTGCCAGCAGTGAAGCGCTAGGCCCCCGCACCGGGGAGCTGTTTTTT,CASSEALGPRTGELFF,TRBV2,TRBJ2-2,.,.
TGTGCCAGCAGCCATTCCGGGGCAGATACGCAGTATTTT,CASSHSGADTQYF,TRBV7-9,TRBJ2-3,.,.
TGTGCCAGCAGCTTATCAAACGAGCAGTTCTTC,CASSLSNEQFF,TRBV5-4,TRBJ2-1,.,.
TGTGCCAGTAGTATCCCCGGGGCTGGGTCCTACGAGCAGTACTTC,CASSIPGAGSYEQYF,TRBV19,TRBJ2-7,.,.
TGTGCCAGCAGCTTGGGCCCGGACAACTCTAGGTCTGGGGCCAACGTCCTGACTTTC,CASSLGPDNSRSGANVLTF,TRBV5-5,TRBJ2-6,.,.
TGTGCCAGCAGCTTAGAAACTACCGGGGAGCTGTTTTTT,CASSLETTGELFF,TRBV11-3,TRBJ2-2,once,.